This T cell receptor (beta chain) was identified in a study of blood T cell repertoires in COVID-19. The wider study: Samples of COVID-19 (acute and convalescent) were obtained from the United States, Italy and Spain. PBMCs, B-cell-depleted T cells, or T cells were the source of the cDNA or gDNA that made up the material.

Authors' processing steps: For nucleated cells, counts were estimated from reference gene primer amplification. Only in-frame clones appear in the TCRdb table, and some are missing; sequencing was by immunoSEQ multiplex PCR. V, J and clone size are taken as reported in that table, and D and trimming were inferred from the DNA itself. The sample has roughly 170,000 clones, approximately 90% seen once. Germline V gives CDR1 SGHAT, CDR2 FQNNGV. Trimming at V came to 2 bases and at J to 7 bases, leaving 9 bases not matched to a gene. The CDR3 totals 16 residues. The V gene is TRBV11-2, the J gene TRBJ2-3; TRBD1 agrees at 10 bases. Sequencing was carried out using peripheral blood. This sequence was found in a woman between 18 and 29 years old who had recovered from COVID-19. CDR3 sequence (DNA): TGTGCCAGCAGCTTAATGCCGGGACAGGGGTCGCATACGCAGTATTTT. Translated: CASSLMPGQGSHTQYF. Variable domain in full (rest from reference TRBV11-2 and TRBJ2-3): EAGVAQSPRYKIIEKRQSVAFWCNPISGHATLYWYQQILGQGPKLLIQFQNNGVVDDSQLPKDRFSAERLKGVDSTLKIQPAKLEDSAVYLCASSLMPGQGSHTQYFGPGTRLTVL.